The T cell receptor beta chain described here comes from a study of persistence of HIV-infected CD4 T cells. The overall study: Antigen stimulation activated a lower proportion of cells, more of them memory, than anti-CD3/anti-CD28 stimulation.

Germline V CDR1 and CDR2: MNHEY, SVGAGI. The CDR3 covers 15 residues. V was pared by 5 bases and J by 4 bases, with 14 bases between. Nonspecific anti-CD3/anti-CD28 bead stimulation represents the broad CD4+ T cell repertoire. Sorting selected CD4+ T cells upregulating both CD40 ligand and CD69. Donors had undetectable plasma HIV-1 RNA, under 50 copies/mL, for 4+ years. Concerning this clone itself: The antigen remains unidentified.

This was the immunoSEQ version 4 assay in survey mode. Assay used: immunoSEQ multiplex PCR; TCRdb lists only in-frame clones, some missing. The sample carries 40,000 to 45,000 clones, roughly 90% recorded once. The specimen was CD4+ T cells sorted from PBMCs after roughly 20-hour stimulation, collected from a patient who received antiretroviral therapy. This sequence originates from an adult man with HIV who was CMV-seropositive. The chain has TRBV6-5 and TRBJ2-2; possible D gene TRBD1, 6 bases. DNA for the CDR3: TGTGCCAGCAGTACTGACAGGTCTGGCACCGGGGAGCTGTTTTTT. Protein product: CASSTDRSGTGELFF.